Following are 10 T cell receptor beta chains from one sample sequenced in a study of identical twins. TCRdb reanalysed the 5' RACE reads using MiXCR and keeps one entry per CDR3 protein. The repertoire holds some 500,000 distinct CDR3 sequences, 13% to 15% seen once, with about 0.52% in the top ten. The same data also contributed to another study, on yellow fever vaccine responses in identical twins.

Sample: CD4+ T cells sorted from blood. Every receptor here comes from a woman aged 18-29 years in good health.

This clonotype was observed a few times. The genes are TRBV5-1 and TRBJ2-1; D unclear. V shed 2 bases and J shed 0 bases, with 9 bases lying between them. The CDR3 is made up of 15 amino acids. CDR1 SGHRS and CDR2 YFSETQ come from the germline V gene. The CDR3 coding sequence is TGCGCCAGCAGCTTTGCCAGTAACTCCTACAATGAGCAGTTCTTC. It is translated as CASSFASNSYNEQFF.

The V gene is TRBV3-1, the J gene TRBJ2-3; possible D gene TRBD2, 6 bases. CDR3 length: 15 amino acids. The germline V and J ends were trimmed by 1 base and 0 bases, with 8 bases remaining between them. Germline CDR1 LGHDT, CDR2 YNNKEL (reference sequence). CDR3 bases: TGTGCCAGCAGCCAAGCGGGGACTAGCACAGATACGCAGTATTTT. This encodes CASSQAGTSTDTQYF.

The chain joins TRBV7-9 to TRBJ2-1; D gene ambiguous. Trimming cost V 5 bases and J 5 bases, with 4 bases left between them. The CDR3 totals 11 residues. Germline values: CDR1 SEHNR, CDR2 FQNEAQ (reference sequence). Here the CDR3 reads CASSVDNEQFF. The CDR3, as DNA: TGTGCCAGCAGCGTAGACAATGAGCAGTTCTTC.

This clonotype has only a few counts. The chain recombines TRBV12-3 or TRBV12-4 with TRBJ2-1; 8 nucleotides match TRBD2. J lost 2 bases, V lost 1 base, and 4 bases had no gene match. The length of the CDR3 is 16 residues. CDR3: CASSLGSGSPYNEQFF. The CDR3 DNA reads TGTGCCAGCAGTTTAGGAAGCGGGAGCCCCTACAATGAGCAGTTCTTC.

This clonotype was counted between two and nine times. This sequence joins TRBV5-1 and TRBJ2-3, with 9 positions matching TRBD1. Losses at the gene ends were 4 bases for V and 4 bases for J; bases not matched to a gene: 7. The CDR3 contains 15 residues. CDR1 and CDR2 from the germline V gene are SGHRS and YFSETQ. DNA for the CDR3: TGCGCCAGCAGCCCAGGGACAGGGCGAGCAGATACGCAGTATTTT. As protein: CASSPGTGRADTQYF.

This CDR3 reads CASSYFGTGGLNIQYF. The CDR3 region has the DNA TGTGCCAGCAGCTATTTTGGGACAGGGGGATTGAACATTCAGTACTTC. This chain links TRBV7-9 with TRBJ2-4; 11 positions match TRBD1. Losses at the gene ends were 4 bases for V and 7 bases for J; bases not matched to a gene: 9. Germline V gives CDR1 SEHNR, CDR2 FQNEAQ (reference sequence). The CDR3 has 16 residues.

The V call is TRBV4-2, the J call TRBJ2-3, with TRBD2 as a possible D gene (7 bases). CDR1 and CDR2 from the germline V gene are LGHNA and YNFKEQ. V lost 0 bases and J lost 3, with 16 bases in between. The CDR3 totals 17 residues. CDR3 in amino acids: CASSQDGGGAITDTQYF. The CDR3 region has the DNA TGTGCCAGCAGCCAAGATGGGGGGGGGGCCATAACAGATACGCAGTATTTT.

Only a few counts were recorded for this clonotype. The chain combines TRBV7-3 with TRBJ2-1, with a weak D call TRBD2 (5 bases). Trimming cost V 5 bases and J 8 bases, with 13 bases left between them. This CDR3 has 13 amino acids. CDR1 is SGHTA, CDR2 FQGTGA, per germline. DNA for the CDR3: TGTGCCAGCAGCCCTAGCCGCACCGATGAGCAGTTCTTC. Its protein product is CASSPSRTDEQFF.

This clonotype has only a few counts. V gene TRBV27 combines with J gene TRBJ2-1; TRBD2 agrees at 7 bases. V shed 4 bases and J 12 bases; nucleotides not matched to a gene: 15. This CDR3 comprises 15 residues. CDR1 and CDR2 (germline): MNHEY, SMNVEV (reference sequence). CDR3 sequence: CASSSTRAAGLLQFF. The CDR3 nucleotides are TGTGCCAGCAGTTCCACGAGGGCAGCGGGGCTTCTGCAGTTCTTC.

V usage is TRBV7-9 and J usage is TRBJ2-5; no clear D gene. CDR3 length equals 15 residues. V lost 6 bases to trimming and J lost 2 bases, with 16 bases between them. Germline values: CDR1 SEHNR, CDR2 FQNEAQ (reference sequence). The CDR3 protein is CASSFHPPLQETQYF. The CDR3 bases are TGTGCCAGCAGTTTCCACCCTCCGTTACAAGAGACCCAGTACTTC.